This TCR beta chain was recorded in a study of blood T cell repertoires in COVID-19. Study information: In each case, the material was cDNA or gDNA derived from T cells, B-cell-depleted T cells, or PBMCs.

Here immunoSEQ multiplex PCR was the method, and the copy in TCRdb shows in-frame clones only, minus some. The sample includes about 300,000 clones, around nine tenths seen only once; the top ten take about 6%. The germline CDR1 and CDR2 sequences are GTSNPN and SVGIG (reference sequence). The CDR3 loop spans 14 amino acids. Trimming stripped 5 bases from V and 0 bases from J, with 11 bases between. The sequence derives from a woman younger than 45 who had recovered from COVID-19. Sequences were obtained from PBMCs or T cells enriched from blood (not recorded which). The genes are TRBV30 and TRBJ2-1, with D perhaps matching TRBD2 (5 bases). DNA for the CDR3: TGTGCCTGGCAGAGGGCCCTCTCCTACAATGAGCAGTTCTTC. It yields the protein CAWQRALSYNEQFF.